This TCR beta chain was identified during a study of T cell repertoires in cytomegalovirus infection. Study details: Public TCR beta signatures indicated both CMV infection and matching HLA type.

V was clipped by 4 bases and J by 2 bases; unmatched bases: 12. CDR3 length: 17 amino acids. Looked up from germline, CDR1 is LGHDT and CDR2 is YNNKEL (reference sequence). MiXCR, run by TCRdb on the reads, gives a single entry per CDR3 protein. The repertoire holds about 340,000 distinct CDR3 sequences, with 25% to 35% as singletons. Of note for this clonotype: Its specificity is not known.

General study findings and limits: Cumulative public TCR beta family frequency identified carriers of CMV plus the relevant HLA. In two of eight donors, the top clonotype was HLA-C-restricted CMV-specific.

The sequence came from a human donor in good health (CMV status not recorded). Some clones in this sample may be carry-over from other donors' samples. J is TRBJ1-1 and V is TRBV3-1; the match to TRBD1 covers 8 bases. Sequencing was performed on cultured PBMCs, taken from culture after CMV antigen stimulation. CDR3 in DNA: TGTGCCAGCAGCCGTGACAGGGGATGGGAGGTAAACACTGAAGCTTTCTTT. Translating gives CASSRDRGWEVNTEAFF.